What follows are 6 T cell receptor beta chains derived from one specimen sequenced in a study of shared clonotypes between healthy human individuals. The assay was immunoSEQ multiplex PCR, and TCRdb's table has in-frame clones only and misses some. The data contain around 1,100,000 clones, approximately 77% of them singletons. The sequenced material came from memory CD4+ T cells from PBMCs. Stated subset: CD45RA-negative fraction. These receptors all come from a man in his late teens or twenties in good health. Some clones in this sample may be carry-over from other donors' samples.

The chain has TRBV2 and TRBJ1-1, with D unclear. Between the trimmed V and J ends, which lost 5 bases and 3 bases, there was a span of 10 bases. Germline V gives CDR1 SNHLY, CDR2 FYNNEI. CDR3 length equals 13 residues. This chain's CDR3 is CASSKDRDTEAFF. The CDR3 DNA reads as TGTGCCAGCAGTAAAGACCGGGACACTGAAGCTTTCTTT.

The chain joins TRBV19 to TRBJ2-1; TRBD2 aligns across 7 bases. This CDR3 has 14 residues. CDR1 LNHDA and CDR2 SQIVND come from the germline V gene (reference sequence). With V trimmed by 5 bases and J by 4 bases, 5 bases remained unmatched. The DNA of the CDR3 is TGTGCCAGTAGTCGGGGGGACCGATACAATGAGCAGTTCTTC. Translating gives CASSRGDRYNEQFF.

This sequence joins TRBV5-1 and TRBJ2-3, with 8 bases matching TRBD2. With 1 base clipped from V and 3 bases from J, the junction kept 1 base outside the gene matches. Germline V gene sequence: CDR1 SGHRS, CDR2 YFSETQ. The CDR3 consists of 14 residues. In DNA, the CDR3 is TGCGCCAGCAGCTTGCAGCGGGAGACAGATACGCAGTATTTT. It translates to CASSLQRETDTQYF.

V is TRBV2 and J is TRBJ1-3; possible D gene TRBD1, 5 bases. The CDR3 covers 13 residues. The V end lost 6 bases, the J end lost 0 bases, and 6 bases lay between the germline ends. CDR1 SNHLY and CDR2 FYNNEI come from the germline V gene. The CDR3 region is CASRGDSGNTIYF. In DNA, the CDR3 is TGTGCCAGCAGGGGGGACTCTGGAAACACCATATATTTT.

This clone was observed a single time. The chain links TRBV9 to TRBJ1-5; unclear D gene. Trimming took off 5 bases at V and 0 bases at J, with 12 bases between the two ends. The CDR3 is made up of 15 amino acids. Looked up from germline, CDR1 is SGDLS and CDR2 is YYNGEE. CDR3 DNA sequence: TGTGCCAGCAGGGTACGGGGTCATAGCAATCAGCCCCAGCATTTT. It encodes CASRVRGHSNQPQHF. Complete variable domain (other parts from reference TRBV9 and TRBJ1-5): DSGVTQTPKHLITATGQRVTLRCSPRSGDLSVYWYQQSLDQGLQFLIQYYNGEERAKGNILERFSAQQFPDLHSELNLSSLELGDSALYFCASRVRGHSNQPQHFGDGTRLSIL.

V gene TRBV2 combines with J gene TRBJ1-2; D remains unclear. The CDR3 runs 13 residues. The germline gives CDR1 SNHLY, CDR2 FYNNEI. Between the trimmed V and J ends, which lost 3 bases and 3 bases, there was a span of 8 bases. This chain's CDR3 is CASSDQSHYGYTF. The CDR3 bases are TGTGCCAGCAGTGATCAGTCCCACTATGGCTACACCTTC.